These 17 T cell receptor beta chains came from one sample sequenced in a study of blood T cells in healthy people across ages. Primed by a sample-barcoded 5' primer and a J-beta primer mix, a second PCR proceeded for roughly 7 to 12 cycles. Via MiXCR, TCRdb re-called the 5' RACE reads, giving one row per CDR3 protein. The table lists 1.6 million or so distinct CDR3 sequences, roughly 30% of them singletons. What was sequenced was blood. These receptors were obtained from a woman in her 30s in good health.

The chain is built from TRBV28 and TRBJ1-1, with 9 positions matching TRBD1. Trimming cost V 4 bases and J 1 base; bases outside gene matches: 4. The CDR3 is made up of 15 amino acids. Germline-derived CDR1 and CDR2 are MDHEN and SYDVKM. Here the CDR3 reads CASSSVGQGNTEAFF. The CDR3, as DNA: TGTGCCAGCAGTTCGGTGGGACAGGGGAACACTGAAGCTTTCTTT.

The CDR3 sequence is CASSHNRTPQETQYF. CDR3 bases: TGTGCCAGCAGCCACAACCGGACACCCCAAGAGACCCAGTACTTC. This chain links TRBV16 with TRBJ2-5, with D possibly TRBD1 on 5 matching bases. V lost 3 bases and J lost 1, with 12 bases in between. Germline lookup yields CDR1 KGHSY and CDR2 FQNENV. The CDR3 is 15 amino acids. The variable domain in full, completed from reference TRBV16 and TRBJ2-5, reads GEEVAQTPKHLVRGEGQKAKLYCAPIKGHSYVFWYQQVLKNEFKFLISFQNENVFDETGMPKERFSAKCLPNSPCSLEIQATKLEDSAVYFCASSHNRTPQETQYFGPGTRLLVL.

The V call is TRBV5-1, the J call TRBJ2-7, with D hard to call. Per the germline V gene, CDR1 is SGHRS and CDR2 is YFSETQ. This CDR3 has 14 residues. The V gene lost 3 bases and the J gene lost 5 bases, with 15 bases spanning the gap. The CDR3 sequence is CASSSQVPMHEQYF. CDR3 coding DNA: TGCGCCAGCAGCTCACAAGTGCCTATGCACGAGCAGTACTTC.

The J gene is TRBJ2-3, the V gene TRBV11-2; maybe TRBD2 (6 bases). V was trimmed by 5 bases and J by 4 bases, leaving 22 bases between them. This CDR3 contains 17 residues. Germline loops: CDR1 SGHAT, CDR2 FQNNGV. CDR3 loop: CASSLVAAGTVPDTQYF. CDR3 in DNA: TGTGCCAGCAGCCTAGTTGCCGCGGGGACCGTACCAGATACGCAGTATTTT.

A word on this clonotype: A junction boundary mismatches the germline segment, possibly from a read error. The chain carries TRBV4-2 and TRBJ2-3, with TRBD2 identical over 8 bases. The germline V gene has CDR1 LGHNA and CDR2 YNFKEQ. There are 14 residues in the CDR3. As DNA, the CDR3 is TGTGCCAGCAGCCAAAGACTAGCGAGCGATATGCAGTATTTT. Its translation is CASSQRLASDMQYF.

The chain joins TRBV27 to TRBJ2-7, with TRBD1 matching 8 bases. This CDR3 has 13 amino acids. CDR1 is MNHEY and CDR2 is SMNVEV in the germline V gene (reference sequence). V was pared by 6 bases and J by 2 bases, with 3 bases of the junction left unmatched. CDR3 amino acids: CASRLGQAYEQYF. In DNA, the CDR3 is TGTGCCAGCAGATTGGGACAGGCCTACGAGCAGTACTTC.

A note on this clonotype: Its ends do not fully match the called genes, so a read error is possible. The rearrangement uses TRBV7-9 and TRBJ2-4; D is perhaps TRBD2 (7 bases). This CDR3 comprises 14 residues. Germline CDR1 reads SEHNR; CDR2 reads FQNEAQ (reference sequence). The CDR3 loop reads CASSFQGRENIRYF. The CDR3 region has the DNA TGTGCCAGCAGCTTTCAGGGGAGGGAGAACATTCGGTACTTC. Full variable domain (remainder filled in from reference TRBV7-9 and TRBJ2-4): DTGVSQNPRHKITKRGQNVTFRCDPISEHNRLYWYRQTLGQGPEFLTYFQNEAQLEKSRLLSDRFSAERPKGSFSTLEIQRTEQGDSAMYLCASSFQGRENIRYFGAGTRLSVL.

The sample holds a few counts of this clonotype. This chain joins TRBV12-3 or TRBV12-4 and TRBJ1-2, with D maybe TRBD1 (5 bases). The CDR3 runs 14 residues. V gave up 4 bases and J gave up 4 bases, with 13 bases separating them. The CDR3 is CASSYEGQPYGYTF. CDR3 in DNA: TGTGCCAGCAGTTATGAGGGGCAACCCTATGGCTACACCTTC.

This rearrangement joins TRBV5-1 to TRBJ1-5; D remains ambiguous. This CDR3 region has 14 residues. Germline-derived CDR1 and CDR2 are SGHRS and YFSETQ. V lost 4 bases and J lost 3, with 11 bases in between. The CDR3 reads CASSPGLDNQPQHF. CDR3 bases: TGCGCCAGCAGCCCCGGACTTGACAATCAGCCCCAGCATTTT.

This chain uses TRBV6-5 with TRBJ2-1; no clear D. V lost 2 bases, J lost 4 bases, and 6 bases lay in between. Germline CDR1 and CDR2: MNHEY and SVGAGI. The CDR3 is made up of 13 amino acids. The CDR3 is CASSYTQYNEQFF. CDR3 in DNA: TGTGCCAGCAGTTACACACAGTACAATGAGCAGTTCTTC.

This clonotype was observed a few times. J is TRBJ1-2 and V is TRBV28, with TRBD1 matching 7 bases. Germline loops: CDR1 MDHEN, CDR2 SYDVKM. The ends lost 6 bases at V and 6 bases at J; junction bases unmatched: 10. CDR3 size: 14 residues. The CDR3 sequence is CASRSGTEDHGYTF. The CDR3, as DNA: TGTGCCAGCAGGTCCGGGACAGAGGACCATGGCTACACCTTC.

The chain joins TRBV6-5 to TRBJ1-1; D unclear. Trimming took 7 bases from V and 1 from J, leaving 10 bases between them. The germline gives CDR1 MNHEY, CDR2 SVGAGI. This CDR3 spans 13 amino acids. CDR3 nucleotides: TGTGCCAGCAATGCGGGCAAGAACACTGAAGCTTTCTTT. This codes for CASNAGKNTEAFF.

This rearrangement joins TRBV20-1 to TRBJ1-5; TRBD1 aligns across 8 bases. The junction had 10 bases not matched to a gene; V was cut back by 2 bases and J by 7 bases. The CDR3 extends over 15 amino acids. The germline gives CDR1 DFQATT, CDR2 SNEGSKA (reference sequence). The CDR3 DNA is TGCAGTGCTAGACCAGGACAGGGAAGTATACAGCCCCAGCATTTT. Translation: CSARPGQGSIQPQHF.

This clonotype occurred a few times. The V call is TRBV30, the J call TRBJ1-1, with D unclear. Germline V gene lookup returns CDR1 GTSNPN and CDR2 SVGIG (reference sequence). V was pared by 3 bases and J by 2 bases, with 4 bases between. This CDR3 spans 11 amino acids. DNA of the CDR3: TGTGCCTGGAGACGAAACACTGAAGCTTTCTTT. Protein product: CAWRRNTEAFF. The full variable domain, completed using reference TRBV30 and TRBJ1-1, is SQTIHQWPATLVQPVGSPLSLECTVEGTSNPNLYWYRQAAGRGLQLLFYSVGIGQISSEVPQNLSASRPQDRQFILSSKKLLLSDSGFYLCAWRRNTEAFFGQGTRLTVV.

This clonotype was found many times. The chain combines TRBV29-1 with TRBJ1-2; D call uncertain. The CDR3 has 11 residues. V lost 3 bases to trimming and J lost 4 bases, with 6 bases between them. CDR1 is SQVTM, CDR2 ANQGSEA, per germline. CDR3 region: CSVDNGYGYTF. The CDR3 bases are TGCAGCGTTGATAACGGCTATGGCTACACCTTC.

A word on this clonotype: This may be a read error, as it is one base from a much larger clone. The chain joins TRBV12-3 or TRBV12-4 to TRBJ1-2; D might be TRBD1 (6 bases). V gave up 8 bases and J gave up 5 bases, with 15 bases separating them. The CDR3 covers 13 residues. The CDR3 protein is CASGSNREYGYTF. For the CDR3, the DNA is TGTGCCAGCGGTTCAAACAGGGAGTATGGCTACACCTTC.

The genes are TRBV7-9 and TRBJ1-2; D is unresolved. Germline V gene sequence: CDR1 SEHNR, CDR2 FQNEAQ (reference sequence). The CDR3 runs to 13 residues. V was shortened by 1 base and J by 8 bases, with 11 bases between the two germline ends. CDR3 sequence: CASSLDQSDGYTF. The CDR3 DNA is TGTGCCAGCAGCTTAGACCAGTCCGACGGCTACACCTTC.